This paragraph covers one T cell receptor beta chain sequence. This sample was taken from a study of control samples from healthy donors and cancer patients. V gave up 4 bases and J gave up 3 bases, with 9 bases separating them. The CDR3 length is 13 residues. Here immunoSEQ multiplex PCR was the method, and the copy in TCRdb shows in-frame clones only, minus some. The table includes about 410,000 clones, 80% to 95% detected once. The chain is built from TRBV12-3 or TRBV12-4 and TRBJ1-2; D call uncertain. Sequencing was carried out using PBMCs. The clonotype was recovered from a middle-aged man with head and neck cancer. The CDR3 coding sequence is TGTGCCAGCAGTTGGCAGACTCACTATGGCTACACCTTC. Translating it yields CASSWQTHYGYTF.